This T cell receptor (beta chain) was documented in a study of cytomegalovirus exposure and HLA in healthy donors (dated by TCRdb to 2015 to 2018). Study-level background: A later analysis indicated that the 90 to 150 validation repertoires were generated on the platform also employed for the 720 or so repertoires of the first cohort. The study aimed to test whether signatures of past pathogen exposure could be identified by cataloging public T cell receptors. A separate validation cohort of over a hundred different subjects was used in addition to the roughly 670-subject first cohort. To predict cytomegalovirus infection status, the study combined high-throughput TCR immunosequencing, statistical association of individual TCRs with disease status, and machine learning.

Comment on this clone: The antigen this receptor binds is unknown. No qualities accompany the bases; no much larger clone lies one base away.

The donors were included in the validation cohort of 120 subjects, a group kept apart from the approximately 650-subject first cohort. The library was prepared using the immunoSEQ multiplex PCR assay. The published analysis was carried out like this. A statistical classification framework was developed to diagnose cytomegalovirus status using the catalog of TCR beta chain sequences. TCRdb took over this immuneACCESS table, retaining in-frame rearrangements with V and J assigned. Such tables are incomplete; in checked studies, under half of the missing clones stem from an unresolved V gene, and the remainder is unexplained. That table supplies the V and J calls and clone size; D and trimming were determined from the DNA. This sample is represented by over 200,000 clones; less than 95% of them were singletons. The ten largest clones take up just over 3% of the sample. Summary of the overall study and its limitations: Most TCR sequences were seen in very few donors, while some public TCRs were found in many individuals. In vitro tests confirmed that a few of the cytomegalovirus-associated TCR beta chains recognize cytomegalovirus antigens. The study listed approximately 150 TCR beta chains as associated with cytomegalovirus. According to the authors, the approach could potentially be generalized to other disease states and immunological phenotypes. Subsequent analysis determined that TCRs grouped into clusters in the first cohort also showed a tendency toward co-occurrence across the 120 or so validation repertoires, and 85% to 95% of cluster scores exceeded 0. In both the original and validation cohorts, the classifier was reported to diagnose cytomegalovirus status with high specificity and sensitivity. A later analysis lacked HLA typing for the validation cohort, so it scored co-occurrence in that cohort across all 120 repertoires.

The sequencing input was PBMCs. The clonotype originates from a woman in her 30s in good health and CMV-seronegative.

The CDR3 protein sequence reads: CASSTDLRLNTGELFF. In nucleotides, the sequence is TGTGCCAGCTCAACCGATCTCCGGCTAAACACCGGGGAGCTGTTTTTT. The sequence links TRBV18 to TRBJ2-2; no confident D gene assignment can be made. The germline V gene gives CDR1 as KGHSH and CDR2 as LQKENI. From cysteine to phenylalanine, the CDR3 is 16 amino acids long. The CDR3 DNA has 48 bases and is translated from base 1. The trim is 5 bases for V and 2 bases for J, with a gap of 15 bases between the germline ends.